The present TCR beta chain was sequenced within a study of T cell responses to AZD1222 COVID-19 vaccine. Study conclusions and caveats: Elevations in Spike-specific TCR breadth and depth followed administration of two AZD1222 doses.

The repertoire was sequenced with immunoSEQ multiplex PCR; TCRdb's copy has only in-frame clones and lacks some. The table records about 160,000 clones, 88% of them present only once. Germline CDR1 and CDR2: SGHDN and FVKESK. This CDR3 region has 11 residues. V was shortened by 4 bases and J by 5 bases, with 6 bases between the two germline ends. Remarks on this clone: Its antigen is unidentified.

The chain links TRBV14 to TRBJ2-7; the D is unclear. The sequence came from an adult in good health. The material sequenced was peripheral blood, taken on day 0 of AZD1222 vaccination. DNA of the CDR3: TGTGCCAGCAGCCCCGGAAACGAGCAGTACTTC. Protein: CASSPGNEQYF.